Detailed here is one T cell receptor beta chain. CDR1 and CDR2 (germline): MNHEY, SVGAGI. Losses at the gene ends were 7 bases for V and 0 bases for J; bases not matched to a gene: 8. This CDR3 has 15 residues. The age range of participants was about 18 to 89 years, with residence in 20 to 25 US areas. Recovered status in Cohort 3 required two negative PCRs, clearance, or symptom resolution. The data are from a study of blood T cell repertoires in COVID-19. The wider study: COVID-19 samples collected from the United States, Italy and Spain covered acute and convalescent phases.

Per the original methods: Amplification with reference gene primers provided the estimates of nucleated cell counts. The table came from immunoSEQ multiplex PCR; TCRdb's copy has only in-frame clones and leaves some out. That table supplies the V and J calls and clone size; D and trimming were determined from the DNA. The table has 250,000 to 350,000 clones, around nine tenths seen once; the top ten hold 0.95% to 1.2%. The chain links TRBV6-5 to TRBJ2-7; 8 bases fit TRBD1. The clonotype comes from a woman aged 25 to 39 who had recovered from COVID-19. Sequencing input: PBMCs or T cells enriched from blood (not recorded which). The CDR3 region is CASTLTGGPSYEQYF. The CDR3 DNA follows: TGTGCCAGCACCCTAACAGGGGGTCCCTCCTACGAGCAGTACTTC.